The rows below give T cell receptor beta chains drawn from one sample of a study of cytomegalovirus exposure and HLA in healthy donors. TCRdb's table, derived via immunoSEQ multiplex PCR, lists solely in-frame clones and lacks some. This sample's clone table lists some 55,000 clones. The sequencing sample was made of PBMCs. The receptors were gathered from a man aged 18-30 years in good health and CMV-seropositive. CDR3s include the opening cysteine and the closing phenylalanine or tryptophan. A D gene is named only where the DNA matches it firmly.

V gene	D gene	J gene	CDR3 DNA	CDR3 protein
TRBV30	TRBD2	TRBJ2-1	TGTGCCTGGAGTGTCTTAGCGGGAGGCTACAATGAGCAGTTCTTC	CAWSVLAGGYNEQFF
TRBV18	TRBD1	TRBJ2-5	TGTGCCAGCTCACCCCTTGGACAGGCCCAAGAGACCCAGTACTTC	CASSPLGQAQETQYF
TRBV5-6	NA	TRBJ2-7	TGTGCCAGCAGCTGGGCAGGCTTAAACTCCTACGAGCAGTACTTC	CASSWAGLNSYEQYF
TRBV18	NA	TRBJ1-2	TGTGCCAGCTCCCCTGATTCACAGGGATTACATGGCTACACCTTC	CASSPDSQGLHGYTF
TRBV21-1	NA	TRBJ1-2	TGTGCCAGCAGCAAAGCCAGAGACAGCTATGGCTACACCTTC	CASSKARDSYGYTF
TRBV5-1	TRBD1	TRBJ1-1	TGCGCCAGCAGCTTCAGACAGGGCGCCCCGAACACTGAAGCTTTCTTT	CASSFRQGAPNTEAFF
TRBV28	TRBD1	TRBJ1-4	TGTGCCAGCAGTTTTGGACAGGGGGCAACTAATGAAAAACTGTTTTTT	CASSFGQGATNEKLFF
TRBV11-2	NA	TRBJ1-1	TGTGCCAGCAGCTACGGACGGGAAATGAACACTGAAGCTTTCTTT	CASSYGREMNTEAFF
TRBV28	NA	TRBJ1-1	TGTGCCAGCACCATTGGGGCAGAATTTGAAGCTTTCTTT	CASTIGAEFEAFF
TRBV5-6	TRBD2	TRBJ2-2	TGTGCCAGCAGCTTCCTAGCGGGGGCCCAACCCGGGGAGCTGTTTTTT	CASSFLAGAQPGELFF
TRBV11-3	NA	TRBJ2-3	TGTGCCAGCAGCTCACGAGGAGGGGATACGCAGTATTTT	CASSSRGGDTQYF
TRBV5-1	NA	TRBJ2-7	TGCGCCAGCAGCTTGGTTCAGGGGTCCTACGAGCAGTACTTC	CASSLVQGSYEQYF
TRBV25-1	TRBD1	TRBJ2-7	TGTGCCAGCAGTGAGGGGTTAGGAGGTACAGGGGGCTACGAGCAGTACTTC	CASSEGLGGTGGYEQYF
TRBV28	TRBD1	TRBJ2-1	TGTGCCAGCAGTCTGAGAGGGACAGGGGCGAGGGGCAATGAGCAGTTCTTC	CASSLRGTGARGNEQFF
TRBV27	TRBD2	TRBJ2-1	TGTGCCAGCAGTACCCGGACTAGCAGAAGACACAATGAGCAGTTCTTC	CASSTRTSRRHNEQFF
TRBV5-4	NA	TRBJ2-2	TGTGCCAGCAGCTTGGGGGGGCTAGGGACCGGGGAGCTGTTTTTT	CASSLGGLGTGELFF
TRBV28	NA	TRBJ1-2	TGTGCCAGCAGTTTGGGAGTTTCCTATGGCTACACCTTC	CASSLGVSYGYTF
TRBV13	TRBD1	TRBJ2-7	TGTGCCAGCAGTGCCGGGACAGAACCTTACGAGCAGTACTTC	CASSAGTEPYEQYF
TRBV5-1	NA	TRBJ2-7	TGCGCCAGCAGCTTCGGAGGGGCGGGTCCTCTCTACGAGCAGTACTTC	CASSFGGAGPLYEQYF
TRBV7-9	TRBD2	TRBJ2-1	TGTGCCAGCAGCCCTGTCGGGGGGGTTGCTTACAATGAGCAGTTCTTC	CASSPVGGVAYNEQFF
TRBV2	NA	TRBJ2-7	TGTGCCAGCAAGGATGGAGCCTTGTACGAGCAGTACTTC	CASKDGALYEQYF
TRBV6-1	NA	TRBJ2-3	TGTGCCAGCAGTGCTGCAACGGTAACCACAGATACGCAGTATTTT	CASSAATVTTDTQYF
TRBV6-5	NA	TRBJ1-2	TGTGCCAGCAGGTCTACAGAGACAGTGTCCGGCTACACCTTC	CASRSTETVSGYTF
TRBV19	NA	TRBJ1-5	TGTGCCACCCATTACGGTACCGGGACTTGGAGCAATCAGCCCCAGCATTTT	CATHYGTGTWSNQPQHF
TRBV19	TRBD2	TRBJ2-7	TGTGCCAGTAGCTTCCGACTAGCGGCCTACGAGCAGTACTTC	CASSFRLAAYEQYF
TRBV27	NA	TRBJ1-1	TGTGCCAGCAGTTGGGGGGGGACAAGGGACACTGAAGCTTTCTTT	CASSWGGTRDTEAFF
TRBV27	NA	TRBJ1-2	TGTGCCAGCAGTTTCCGGGAGCTGGGCTATGGCTACACCTTC	CASSFRELGYGYTF